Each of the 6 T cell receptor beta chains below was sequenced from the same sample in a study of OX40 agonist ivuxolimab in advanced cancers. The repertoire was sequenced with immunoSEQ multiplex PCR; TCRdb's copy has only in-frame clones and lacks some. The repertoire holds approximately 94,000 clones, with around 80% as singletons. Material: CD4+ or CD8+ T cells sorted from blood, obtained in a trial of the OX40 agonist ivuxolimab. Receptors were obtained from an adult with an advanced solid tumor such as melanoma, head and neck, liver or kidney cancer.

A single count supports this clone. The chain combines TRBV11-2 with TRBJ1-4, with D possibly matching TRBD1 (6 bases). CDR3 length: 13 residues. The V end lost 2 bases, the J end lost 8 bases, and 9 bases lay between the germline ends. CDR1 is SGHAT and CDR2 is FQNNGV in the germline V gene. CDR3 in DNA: TGTGCCAGCAGCTTACGCAGGGGAGAAAAACTGTTTTTT. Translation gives CASSLRRGEKLFF.

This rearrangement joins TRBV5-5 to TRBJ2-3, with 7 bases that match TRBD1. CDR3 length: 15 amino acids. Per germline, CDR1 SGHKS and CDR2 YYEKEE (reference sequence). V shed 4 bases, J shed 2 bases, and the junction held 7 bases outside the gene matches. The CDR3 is CASSRPDRDTDTQYF. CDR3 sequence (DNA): TGTGCCAGCAGCCGTCCTGACAGGGACACAGATACGCAGTATTTT. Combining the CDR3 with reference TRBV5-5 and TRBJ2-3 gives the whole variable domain DAGVTQSPTHLIKTRGQQVTLRCSPISGHKSVSWYQQVLGQGPQFIFQYYEKEERGRGNFPDRFSARQFPNYSSELNVNALLLGDSALYLCASSRPDRDTDTQYFGPGTRLTVL.

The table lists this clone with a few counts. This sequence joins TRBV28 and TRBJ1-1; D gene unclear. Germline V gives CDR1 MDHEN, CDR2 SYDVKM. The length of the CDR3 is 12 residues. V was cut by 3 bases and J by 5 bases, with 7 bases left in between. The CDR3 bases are TGTGCCAGCAGTTTTTTCTCTACTGAAGCTTTCTTT. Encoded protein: CASSFFSTEAFF.

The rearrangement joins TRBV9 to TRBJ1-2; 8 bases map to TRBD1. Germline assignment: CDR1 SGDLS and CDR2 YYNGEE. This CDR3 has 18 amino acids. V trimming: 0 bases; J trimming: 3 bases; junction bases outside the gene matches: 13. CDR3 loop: CASSVGWGLTGDHYGYTF. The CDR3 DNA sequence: TGTGCCAGCAGCGTAGGGTGGGGATTGACAGGGGATCACTATGGCTACACCTTC.

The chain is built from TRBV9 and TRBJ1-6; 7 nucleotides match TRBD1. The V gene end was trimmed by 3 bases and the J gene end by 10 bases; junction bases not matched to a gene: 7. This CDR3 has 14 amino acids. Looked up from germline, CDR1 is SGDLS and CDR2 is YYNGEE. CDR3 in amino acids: CASSGHRGLSPLHF. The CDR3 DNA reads TGTGCCAGCAGCGGCCACAGGGGTTTGTCACCCCTCCACTTT.

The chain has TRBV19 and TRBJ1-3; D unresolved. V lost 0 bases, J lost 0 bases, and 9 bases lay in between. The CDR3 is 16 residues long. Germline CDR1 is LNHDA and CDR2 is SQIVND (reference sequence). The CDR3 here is CASSIDEASSGNTIYF. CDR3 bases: TGTGCCAGTAGTATAGACGAGGCCAGCTCTGGAAACACCATATATTTT.